Listed below are T cell receptor beta chains from one sample, sequenced in a study of glioma-infiltrating T cells after dendritic cell vaccination. Sequenced by immunoSEQ multiplex PCR; TCRdb stores in-frame clones only, minus some. Of about 73,000 clones in the sample, over 75% were seen once. The sequencing here drew on blood, taken before dendritic cell vaccination. The receptor source for this set is a human donor with glioblastoma. CDR3s include the opening cysteine and the closing phenylalanine or tryptophan. A D gene is named only where the DNA matches it firmly. Where a row states a size, it is once, few, many or the class of an expanded clone; other rows omit it.

abundance	j_gene	v_gene	d_gene	CDR3nt	CDR3aa
.	TRBJ2-3	TRBV12-5	.	TGTGCTAGTGGCAAGACGGGACTCCCGTTCACAGATACGCAGTATTTT	CASGKTGLPFTDTQYF
.	TRBJ1-4	TRBV7-2	TRBD1	TGTGCCAGCAGCACGCATCCGGGACAGGGGAATGAAAAACTGTTTTTT	CASSTHPGQGNEKLFF
.	TRBJ2-2	TRBV19	.	TGTGCCAGTACCGACTTAAACACCGGGGAGCTGTTTTTT	CASTDLNTGELFF
.	TRBJ2-5	TRBV2	.	TGTGCCAGCGTCAAAGAGACCCAGTACTTC	CASVKETQYF
.	TRBJ1-5	TRBV18	.	TGTGCCAGCTCACCACGTTCGGGGGACAATCAGCCCCAGCATTTT	CASSPRSGDNQPQHF
.	TRBJ2-1	TRBV19	TRBD2	TGTGCCAGTGCTAGCGGGGGGGCCTACAATGAGCAGTTCTTC	CASASGGAYNEQFF
once	TRBJ2-2	TRBV5-1	.	TGCGCCAGCAGCTTTAGGTTAGCGGCAAACACCGGGGAGCTGTTTTTT	CASSFRLAANTGELFF
.	TRBJ1-2	TRBV4-2	TRBD1	TGTGCCAGCAGCCCCGCCCGGCAGGGGGAGTATGGCTACACCTTC	CASSPARQGEYGYTF
.	TRBJ2-2	TRBV27	TRBD1	TGTGCCAGCAGTTTTGAGGCAGGGGGCTACACCGGGGAGCTGTTTTTT	CASSFEAGGYTGELFF
few	TRBJ2-5	TRBV5-1	TRBD1	TGCGCCAGCAAGATACAGGGGAGCGAAGAGACCCAGTACTTC	CASKIQGSEETQYF
.	TRBJ1-2	TRBV19	.	TGTGCCAGTAGTAAGAGTTATGGCTACACCTTC	CASSKSYGYTF
.	TRBJ1-2	TRBV15	.	TGTGCCACCAGCAGAGACTCCGGGATCTATGGCTACACCTTC	CATSRDSGIYGYTF
few	TRBJ2-4	TRBV7-2	.	TGTGCCAGCAGCTTAGCGTTCCCAGGGCGAAATCTAGCCAAAAACATTCAGTACTTC	CASSLAFPGRNLAKNIQYF
.	TRBJ2-3	TRBV2	TRBD2	TGTGCCAGCAGTAAGGGACTAGCGGGGGGCATGGATACGCAGTATTTT	CASSKGLAGGMDTQYF
.	TRBJ2-7	TRBV2	.	TGTGCCACTACCAAACAGGGAAGGAGCTACGAGCAGTACTTC	CATTKQGRSYEQYF
.	TRBJ1-5	TRBV6-1	.	TGTGCCAGCAGTGAATATACAGGGCCCAATCAGCCCCAGCATTTT	CASSEYTGPNQPQHF
.	TRBJ2-3	TRBV5-4	TRBD2	TGTGCCAGCAGCTCGCCGATAGCGGGGGGCCGAGATACGCAGTATTTT	CASSSPIAGGRDTQYF
.	TRBJ2-3	TRBV19	TRBD2	TGTGCCAGTAGTTTACGACAGCAACCCCGGGAGGGCACAGATACGCAGTATTTT	CASSLRQQPREGTDTQYF
.	TRBJ2-1	TRBV7-9	.	TGTGCCAGCAGCTTATCCAGGGGCTGGAACAATGAGCAGTTCTTC	CASSLSRGWNNEQFF
few	TRBJ1-2	TRBV7-9	.	TGTGCCAGCAGCTTAGAGGGCCGGGGTCGCGGCTACACCTTC	CASSLEGRGRGYTF
.	TRBJ2-7	TRBV7-6	.	TGTGCCAGCAGCTTCCGGGGCGGGGTGGGGGAGCAGTACTTC	CASSFRGGVGEQYF
.	TRBJ2-1	TRBV6-5	TRBD2	TGTGCCAGCAGGGCTAGCGGGAGGGTAGATGAGCAGTTCTTC	CASRASGRVDEQFF
.	TRBJ2-2	TRBV6-5	.	TGTGCCAGCAGTTACAGGGGAAACACCGGGGAGCTGTTTTTT	CASSYRGNTGELFF
.	TRBJ2-1	TRBV7-9	TRBD1	TGTGCCAGCAGCCGACTTTTGTCGACAGGGCCCACCAACAATGAGCAGTTCTTC	CASSRLLSTGPTNNEQFF
.	TRBJ1-4	TRBV6-5	TRBD1	TGTGCCAGCAGGTCACAGGGGTTTGGCGAAAAACTGTTTTTT	CASRSQGFGEKLFF
few	TRBJ1-2	TRBV6-5	.	TGTGCCAGCAGTCTTCAGGGTTCGACCGGCTACACCTTC	CASSLQGSTGYTF
once	TRBJ1-5	TRBV14	TRBD1	TGTGCCAGCAGCCAGGAGGACAGGGGGCATCATAGCAATCAGCCCCAGCATTTT	CASSQEDRGHHSNQPQHF
once	TRBJ2-1	TRBV9	.	TGTGCCAGCAGCGACAGGGAGATAGGGGGCAATGAGCAGTTCTTC	CASSDREIGGNEQFF
.	TRBJ1-2	TRBV28	TRBD1	TGTGCCAGCAGTGACAGGGGAATGAGCTACACCTTC	CASSDRGMSYTF
.	TRBJ2-3	TRBV5-1	.	TGCGCCAGCCATGGCTTGACAGGAAACACAGATACGCAGTATTTT	CASHGLTGNTDTQYF
.	TRBJ2-1	TRBV6-5	TRBD1	TGTGCCAGCAGTTACTCGACAGGGGTAGACGAGCAGTTCTTC	CASSYSTGVDEQFF
.	TRBJ2-3	TRBV18	TRBD2	TGTGCCAGCTCACGGGACTTCGGAAGCGGGGCAGATACGCAGTATTTT	CASSRDFGSGADTQYF
.	TRBJ1-5	TRBV10-3	TRBD1	TGTGCCATCAGTGAGTCGCGGACAGGGGGCTTAAGAAATCAGCCCCAGCATTTT	CAISESRTGGLRNQPQHF
.	TRBJ1-5	TRBV19	TRBD1	TGTGCCAGTAGTATGGCAGGGGGATTCGGACAGCCCCAGCATTTT	CASSMAGGFGQPQHF
few	TRBJ2-7	TRBV27	TRBD2	TGTGCCAGCAGCCCTCTGGGACTAGCGGGGGGTTACGAGCAGTACTTC	CASSPLGLAGGYEQYF
.	TRBJ2-1	TRBV18	.	TGTGCCAGCTCAGACTGGACTACTTCCAATGAGCAGTTCTTC	CASSDWTTSNEQFF
.	TRBJ2-4	TRBV4-1	.	TGCGCCAGCAGCCCGGGGCCACGGGACATTAAAAACATTCAGTACTTC	CASSPGPRDIKNIQYF
.	TRBJ1-3	TRBV2	.	TGTGCCAGCAGTGAAGGGGGCCAGGCTGGAAACACCATATATTTT	CASSEGGQAGNTIYF
.	TRBJ1-5	TRBV9	.	TGTGCCAGCAGCGTCGGACCTGAAGGGGAGCCCCAGCATTTT	CASSVGPEGEPQHF
.	TRBJ2-6	TRBV5-1	.	TGCGCCAGCAGCTTCTCAGGTTTCAGAACTGGGGCCAACGTCCTGACTTTC	CASSFSGFRTGANVLTF
.	TRBJ1-3	TRBV15	.	TGTGCCACCAGCAAGGTCAGGTCCTCTGGAAACACCATATATTTT	CATSKVRSSGNTIYF
.	TRBJ2-5	TRBV5-1	TRBD1	TGCGCCAGCAGCCTATCTACAGGGGGCTTAGAGACCCAGTACTTC	CASSLSTGGLETQYF
.	TRBJ1-2	TRBV10-3	TRBD1	TGTGCCATCAGTGAGTCTTTTGCCAGGGGGGATGGCTACACCTTC	CAISESFARGDGYTF
.	TRBJ1-1	TRBV29-1	.	TGCAGCGTTCGGGAGGGGTCGGGAAACACTGAAGCTTTCTTT	CSVREGSGNTEAFF
.	TRBJ1-2	TRBV6-5	.	TGTGCCAGCGGGCCGGGGTGGCACGGCTACACCTTC	CASGPGWHGYTF
.	TRBJ1-2	TRBV7-9	.	TGTGCCAGCAGCCCACTCGGACAAGCTCTTAGGGGATGCACCTTC	CASSPLGQALRGCTF
.	TRBJ2-3	TRBV15	.	TGTGCCACCAGCAGAAAATTCCAGTCCGGGAGCCGTCGCACAGATACGCAGTATTTT	CATSRKFQSGSRRTDTQYF
few	TRBJ2-3	TRBV7-3	TRBD2	TGTGCCAGCAGTGGAAATGGGGCGCGGGGGACAGATACGCAGTATTTT	CASSGNGARGTDTQYF
.	TRBJ2-7	TRBV5-4	TRBD1	TGTGCCAGCAGCCAGGACAGGGGGACCTACGAGCAGTACTTC	CASSQDRGTYEQYF
.	TRBJ1-2	TRBV19	TRBD1	TGTGCCAGTAGTATCCTACCGGGACAGACGAAAGCTAACTATGGCTACACCTTC	CASSILPGQTKANYGYTF